Listed here are 5 T cell receptor beta chains from one sample, sequenced in a study of cytomegalovirus exposure and HLA in healthy donors. PCR amplification relied on 60 Vbeta primers (plus 13 Jbeta primers). Sequenced by immunoSEQ multiplex PCR; TCRdb stores in-frame clones only, minus some. Of 55,000 to 65,000 clones listed, approximately 79% are singletons. Sequencing was carried out using PBMCs. The receptors were gathered from a woman aged 25 to 39 in good health and CMV-seronegative.

The genes are TRBV19 and TRBJ1-1; D perhaps matches TRBD1 (5 bases). Trimming cost V 4 bases and J 1 base, with 10 bases left between them. Per germline, CDR1 LNHDA and CDR2 SQIVND (reference sequence). CDR3 length: 14 amino acids. The CDR3 DNA reads TGTGCCAGTAGTACCCTGGGGGGGAACACTGAAGCTTTCTTT. Its protein product is CASSTLGGNTEAFF.

This clone has more than one count but fewer than ten. The chain couples TRBV9 to TRBJ2-3; D ambiguous. Germline CDR1 reads SGDLS; CDR2 reads YYNGEE. V was trimmed by 6 bases and J by 1 base, leaving 12 bases between them. This CDR3 is 14 amino acids long. The CDR3 DNA sequence: TGTGCCAGCATCCCCATCGCGGGCACAGATACGCAGTATTTT. This encodes CASIPIAGTDTQYF.

This chain uses TRBV19 with TRBJ1-5; TRBD1 is a possible D gene (5 bases). The CDR3 length is 14 residues. Deletions cut 3 bases from V and 1 base from J, with 7 bases between. Germline CDR1 LNHDA, CDR2 SQIVND (reference sequence). Here the CDR3 reads CASSIGGSNQPQHF. CDR3 bases: TGTGCCAGTAGTATCGGGGGAAGCAATCAGCCCCAGCATTTT.

The sample holds a few counts of this clone. At one end the junction does not follow the germline gene, possibly because of a read error. The V and J genes are TRBV5-8 and TRBJ2-1, with D maybe TRBD1 (5 bases). The germline V gene has CDR1 SGHTS and CDR2 YDEGEE. CDR3 length: 11 residues. CDR3 region: CASSSRQSQLF. In DNA form, the CDR3 reads TGTGCCAGCAGCTCCAGACAGTCGCAACTCTTC.

The genes are TRBV5-6 and TRBJ1-4; TRBD1 matches at 8 bases. This CDR3 has 14 residues. The V segment lost 4 bases and the J segment 10 bases; nucleotides outside the gene matches: 9. Germline CDR1 reads SGHDT; CDR2 reads YYEEEE. The CDR3, as DNA: TGTGCCAGCAGCGGAACAGGGGGTGGTGGAAAACTGTTTTTT. This sequence encodes CASSGTGGGGKLFF.